The entry below describes one T cell receptor (beta chain). This sample was included in a study of blood T cell repertoires in COVID-19. The overall study: Acute and convalescent COVID-19 samples came from the United States, Italy and Spain.

Clones were read by immunoSEQ multiplex PCR, and TCRdb kept only the in-frame ones, dropping some. This table holds about 59,000 clones, under 85% found once. The germline CDR1 and CDR2 sequences are SGHRS and YFSETQ. The CDR3 sequence is 16 residues long. With V trimmed by 5 bases and J by 5 bases, 12 bases remained unmatched. The source material was peripheral blood. The TCR was taken from a woman over 75 with acute or convalescent COVID-19. The rearrangement links TRBV5-1 to TRBJ2-3, with 9 bases fitting TRBD1. In nucleotides, the CDR3 is TGCGCCAGCAGGCAAAGACAGGGGGTTCTCGAAGATACGCAGTATTTT. Translation: CASRQRQGVLEDTQYF.